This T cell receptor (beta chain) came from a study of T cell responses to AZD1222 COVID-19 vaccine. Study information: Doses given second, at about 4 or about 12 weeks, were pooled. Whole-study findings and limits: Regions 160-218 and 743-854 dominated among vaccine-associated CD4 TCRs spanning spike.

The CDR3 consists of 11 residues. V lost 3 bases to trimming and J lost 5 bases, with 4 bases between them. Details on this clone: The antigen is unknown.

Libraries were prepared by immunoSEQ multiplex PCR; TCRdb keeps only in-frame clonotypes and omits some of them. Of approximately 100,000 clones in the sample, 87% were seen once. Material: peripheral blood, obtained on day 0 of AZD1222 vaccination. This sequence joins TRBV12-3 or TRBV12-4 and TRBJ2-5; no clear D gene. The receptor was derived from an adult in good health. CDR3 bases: TGTGCCAGCAGTTTCGATGAGACCCAGTACTTC. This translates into CASSFDETQYF.